This TCR beta chain was observed in a study of T cell responses to AZD1222 COVID-19 vaccine. Whole-study findings and limits: Unmutated regions of variants are reportedly targeted by nearly half of spike-specific TCRs. Repertoires were obtained solely post-peak T cell response. Vaccination with two AZD1222 doses was followed by a rise in Spike-specific TCR breadth and depth. The donors showed a predominance of white British ancestry and of females, with possible underestimation of clonal diversity.

In the case of this clone: As yet, its antigen is unknown.

The assay was immunoSEQ multiplex PCR, and TCRdb's table has in-frame clones only and misses some. This table has approximately 150,000 clones, over 85% appearing once. The CDR3 loop spans 14 amino acids. V shed 8 bases, J shed 3 bases, and the junction held 2 bases outside the gene matches. Per the germline V gene, CDR1 is SNHLY and CDR2 is FYNNEI. The receptor was derived from an adult in good health. The chain recombines TRBV2 with TRBJ1-4, with TRBD1 identical over 11 bases. Sequenced material: peripheral blood, taken on day 0 of AZD1222 vaccination. Written as DNA, the CDR3 is TGTGCCAGCGGGGGACAGGGGGCTAATGAAAAACTGTTTTTT. It translates to CASGGQGANEKLFF.